A selection of T cell receptor beta chains follows, all from one sample in a study of early T cells in non-severe SARS-CoV-2 infection. TCRdb reanalysed the 5' RACE reads using MiXCR and keeps one entry per CDR3 protein. The sample holds roughly 50,000 distinct CDR3 sequences, over 7.5% seen once. Sequenced sample: whole blood. Receptors originate from an adult who was a healthcare worker with PCR-confirmed SARS-CoV-2 infection or an uninfected control (not recorded which). The CDR3 runs from the conserved cysteine through the conserved F or W. The D gene is left open where the match is weak. Where a row states a size, it is once, few, many or the class of an expanded clone; other rows omit it.

v_gene	abundance	d_gene	len	j_gene	CDR3nt	CDR3aa
TRBV11-2	NA	TRBD1	16	TRBJ1-1	TGTGCCAGCAGTGTGACCCAGGGGGCCATGAACACTGAAGCTTTCTTT	CASSVTQGAMNTEAFF
TRBV11-2	NA	TRBD1	16	TRBJ1-6	TGTGCCAGCAGTCAACCGGCCTGGAGGGGGCATTCACCCCTCCACTTT	CASSQPAWRGHSPLHF
TRBV7-9	few	TRBD2	14	TRBJ2-5	TGTGCCAGCAGCTCAATTAGCGGGGAAGAGACCCAGTACTTC	CASSSISGEETQYF
TRBV5-4	many	NA	15	TRBJ2-2	TGTGCCAGCAGCCACGGGGGAGGCGGTACCGGGGAGCTGTTTTTT	CASSHGGGGTGELFF
TRBV20-1	many	NA	11	TRBJ2-7	TGCAGTGCTAGCGGAGTTTACGAGCAGTACTTC	CSASGVYEQYF
TRBV7-3	many	NA	13	TRBJ2-5	TGTGCCAGCAGCTTAGCTGTCCAAGAGACCCAGTACTTC	CASSLAVQETQYF
TRBV2	many	NA	13	TRBJ2-1	TGTGCCAGCATCCCTTGGGCTAGCGATGAGCAGTTCTTC	CASIPWASDEQFF
TRBV29-1	many	NA	15	TRBJ1-3	TGCAGCGTCGGCCTGGGGGCAGGGTCTGGAAACACCATATATTTT	CSVGLGAGSGNTIYF
TRBV7-9	many	NA	13	TRBJ2-7	TGTGCCAGCAGCTTACCTCTTTCGTACGAGCAGTACTTC	CASSLPLSYEQYF
TRBV12-3/TRBV12-4	many	NA	13	TRBJ2-7	TGTGCCAGCGGGGCTAGCAGACTCTACGAGCAGTACTTC	CASGASRLYEQYF
TRBV20-1	few	NA	15	TRBJ2-3	TGCAGTGCACGAAAGGGCGGGGTTAGCACAGATACGCAGTATTTT	CSARKGGVSTDTQYF
TRBV4-2	many	NA	13	TRBJ2-3	TGTGCCAGCAGCCGGGGTATTAGAGATACGCAGTATTTT	CASSRGIRDTQYF
TRBV27	NA	NA	12	TRBJ2-1	TGTGCCAGCAGTCAGAGGGACAATGAGCAGTTCTTC	CASSQRDNEQFF